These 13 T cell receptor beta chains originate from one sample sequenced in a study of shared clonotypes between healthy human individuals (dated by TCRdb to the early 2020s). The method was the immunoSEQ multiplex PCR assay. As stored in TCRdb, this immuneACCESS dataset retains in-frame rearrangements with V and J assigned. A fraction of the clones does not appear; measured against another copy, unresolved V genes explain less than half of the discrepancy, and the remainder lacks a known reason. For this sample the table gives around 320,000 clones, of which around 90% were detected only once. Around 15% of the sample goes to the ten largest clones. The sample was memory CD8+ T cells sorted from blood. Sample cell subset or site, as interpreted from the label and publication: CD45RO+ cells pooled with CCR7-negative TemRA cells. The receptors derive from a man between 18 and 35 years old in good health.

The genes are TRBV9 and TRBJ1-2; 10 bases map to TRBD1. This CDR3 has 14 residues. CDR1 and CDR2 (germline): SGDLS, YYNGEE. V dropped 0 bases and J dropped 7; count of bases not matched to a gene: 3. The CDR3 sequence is CASSVARTGGGYTF. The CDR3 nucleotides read TGTGCCAGCAGCGTAGCTAGGACAGGGGGTGGCTACACCTTC.

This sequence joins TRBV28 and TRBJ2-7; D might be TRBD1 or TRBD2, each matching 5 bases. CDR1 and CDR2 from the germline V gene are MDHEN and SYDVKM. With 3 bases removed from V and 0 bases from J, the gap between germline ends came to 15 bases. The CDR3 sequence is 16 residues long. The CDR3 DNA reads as TGTGCCAGCAGTTTGGGACCGGGCCCAGCCTCCTACGAGCAGTACTTC. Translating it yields CASSLGPGPASYEQYF.

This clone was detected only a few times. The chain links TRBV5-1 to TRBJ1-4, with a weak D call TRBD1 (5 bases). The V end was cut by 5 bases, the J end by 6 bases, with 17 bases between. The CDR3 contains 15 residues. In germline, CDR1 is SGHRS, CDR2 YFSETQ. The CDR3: CASSEMTAGHEKLFF. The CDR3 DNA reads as TGCGCCAGCAGTGAGATGACGGCGGGGCATGAAAAACTGTTTTTT. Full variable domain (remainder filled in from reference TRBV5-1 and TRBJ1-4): KAGVTQTPRYLIKTRGQQVTLSCSPISGHRSVSWYQQTPGQGLQFLFEYFSETQRNKGNFPGRFSGRQFSNSRSEMNVSTLELGDSALYLCASSEMTAGHEKLFFGSGTQLSVL.

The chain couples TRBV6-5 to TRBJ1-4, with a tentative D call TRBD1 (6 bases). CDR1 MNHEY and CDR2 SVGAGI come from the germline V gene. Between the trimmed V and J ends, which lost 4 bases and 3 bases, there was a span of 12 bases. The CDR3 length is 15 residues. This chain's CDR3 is CASSSRGNSNEKLFF. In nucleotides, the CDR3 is TGTGCCAGCAGTTCCAGGGGAAATTCTAATGAAAAACTGTTTTTT.

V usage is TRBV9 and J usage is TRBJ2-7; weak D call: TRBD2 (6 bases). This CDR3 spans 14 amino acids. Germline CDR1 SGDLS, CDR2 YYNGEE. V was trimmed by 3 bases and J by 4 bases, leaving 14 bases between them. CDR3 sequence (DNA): TGTGCCAGCAGCGCGGGACTCTCAGGGTACGAGCAGTACTTC. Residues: CASSAGLSGYEQYF. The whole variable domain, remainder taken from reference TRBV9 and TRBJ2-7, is DSGVTQTPKHLITATGQRVTLRCSPRSGDLSVYWYQQSLDQGLQFLIQYYNGEERAKGNILERFSAQQFPDLHSELNLSSLELGDSALYFCASSAGLSGYEQYFGPGTRLTVT.

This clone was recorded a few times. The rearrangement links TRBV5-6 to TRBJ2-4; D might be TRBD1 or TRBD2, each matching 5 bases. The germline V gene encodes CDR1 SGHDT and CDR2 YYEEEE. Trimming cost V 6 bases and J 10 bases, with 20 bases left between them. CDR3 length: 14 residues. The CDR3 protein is CASTSGPGPGIQYF. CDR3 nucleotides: TGTGCCAGCACCTCGGGACCGGGCCCCGGGATTCAGTACTTC. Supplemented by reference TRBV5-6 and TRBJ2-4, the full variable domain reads DAGVTQSPTHLIKTRGQQVTLRCSPKSGHDTVSWYQQALGQGPQFIFQYYEEEERQRGNFPDRFSGHQFPNYSSELNVNALLLGDSALYLCASTSGPGPGIQYFGAGTRLSVL.

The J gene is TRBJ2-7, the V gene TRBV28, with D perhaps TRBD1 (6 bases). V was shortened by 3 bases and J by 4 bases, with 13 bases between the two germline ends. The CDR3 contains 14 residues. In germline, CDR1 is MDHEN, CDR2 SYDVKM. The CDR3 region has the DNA TGTGCCAGCAGTTTCCCGGGACACCCTTACGAGCAGTACTTC. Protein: CASSFPGHPYEQYF.

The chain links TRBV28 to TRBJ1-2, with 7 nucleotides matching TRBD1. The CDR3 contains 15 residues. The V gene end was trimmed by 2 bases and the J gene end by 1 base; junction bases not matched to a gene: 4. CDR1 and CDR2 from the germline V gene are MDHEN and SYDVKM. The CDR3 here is CASSLIQGSNYGYTF. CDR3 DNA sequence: TGTGCCAGCAGTTTAATACAGGGGAGTAACTATGGCTACACCTTC.

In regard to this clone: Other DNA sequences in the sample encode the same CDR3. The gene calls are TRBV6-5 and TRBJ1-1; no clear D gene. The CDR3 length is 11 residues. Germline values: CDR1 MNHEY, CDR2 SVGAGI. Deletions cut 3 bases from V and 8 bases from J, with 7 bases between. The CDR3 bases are TGTGCCAGCAGTTATCGGACCGAAGCTTTCTTT. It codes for CASSYRTEAFF.

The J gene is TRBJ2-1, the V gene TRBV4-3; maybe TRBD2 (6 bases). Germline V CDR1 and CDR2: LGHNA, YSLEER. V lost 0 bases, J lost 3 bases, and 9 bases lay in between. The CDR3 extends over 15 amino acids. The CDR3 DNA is TGCGCCAGCAGCCAAGATACGGAGGGCTACAATGAGCAGTTCTTC. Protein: CASSQDTEGYNEQFF.

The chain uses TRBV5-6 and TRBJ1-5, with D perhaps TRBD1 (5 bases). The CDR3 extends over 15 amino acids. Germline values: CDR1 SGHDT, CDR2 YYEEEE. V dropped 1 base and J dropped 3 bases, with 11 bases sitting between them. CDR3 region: CASSLWSRDNQPQHF. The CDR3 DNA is TGTGCCAGCAGCTTGTGGTCCAGGGACAATCAGCCCCAGCATTTT.

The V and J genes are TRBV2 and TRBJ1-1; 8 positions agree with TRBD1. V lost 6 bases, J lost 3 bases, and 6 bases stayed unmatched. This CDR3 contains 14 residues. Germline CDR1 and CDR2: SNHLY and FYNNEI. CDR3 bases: TGTGCCAGCAGATGGAGACAGGGGCACACTGAAGCTTTCTTT. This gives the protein CASRWRQGHTEAFF. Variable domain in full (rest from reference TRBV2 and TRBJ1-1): EPEVTQTPSHQVTQMGQEVILRCVPISNHLYFYWYRQILGQKVEFLVSFYNNEISEKSEIFDDQFSVERPDGSNFTLKIRSTKLEDSAMYFCASRWRQGHTEAFFGQGTRLTVV.

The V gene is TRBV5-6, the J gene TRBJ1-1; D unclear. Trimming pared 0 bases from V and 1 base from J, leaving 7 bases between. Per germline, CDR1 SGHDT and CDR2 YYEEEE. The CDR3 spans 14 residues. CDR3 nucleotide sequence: TGTGCCAGCAGCTTGGGTTCAGCGAACACTGAAGCTTTCTTT. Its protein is CASSLGSANTEAFF.